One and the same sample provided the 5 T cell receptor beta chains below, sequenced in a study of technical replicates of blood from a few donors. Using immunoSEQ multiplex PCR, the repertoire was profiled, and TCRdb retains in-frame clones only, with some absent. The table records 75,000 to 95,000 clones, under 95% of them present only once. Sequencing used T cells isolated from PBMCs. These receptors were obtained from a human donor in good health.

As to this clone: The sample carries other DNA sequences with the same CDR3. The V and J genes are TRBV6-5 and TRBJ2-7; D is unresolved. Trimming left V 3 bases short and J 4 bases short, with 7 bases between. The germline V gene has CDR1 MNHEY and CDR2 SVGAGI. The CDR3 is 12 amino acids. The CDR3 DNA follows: TGTGCCAGCAGTTATTCCCGGTACGAGCAGTACTTC. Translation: CASSYSRYEQYF.

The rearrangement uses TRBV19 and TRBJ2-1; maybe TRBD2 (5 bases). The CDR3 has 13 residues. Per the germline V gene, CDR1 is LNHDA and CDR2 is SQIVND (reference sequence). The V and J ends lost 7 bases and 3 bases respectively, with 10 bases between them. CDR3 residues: CASTPRGYNEQFF. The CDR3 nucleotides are TGTGCCAGTACCCCTCGGGGCTACAATGAGCAGTTCTTC.

The CDR3 DNA follows: TGCGCCAGCAGGGCGACGAGCGGAGCATACGAGCAGTACTTC. Translation gives CASRATSGAYEQYF. V and J are TRBV10-2 and TRBJ2-7; possible D gene TRBD2, 5 bases. The CDR3 extends over 14 amino acids. Germline V CDR1 and CDR2: WSHSY, SAAADI. V was trimmed by 6 bases and J by 4 bases, leaving 16 bases between them.

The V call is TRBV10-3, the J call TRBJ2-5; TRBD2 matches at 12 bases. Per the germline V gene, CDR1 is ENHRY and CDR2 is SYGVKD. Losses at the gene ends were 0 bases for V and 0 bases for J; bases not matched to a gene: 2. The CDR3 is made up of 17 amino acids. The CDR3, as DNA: TGTGCCATCAGTGAGTCCGGACTAGCGGGGTACCAAGAGACCCAGTACTTC. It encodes CAISESGLAGYQETQYF.

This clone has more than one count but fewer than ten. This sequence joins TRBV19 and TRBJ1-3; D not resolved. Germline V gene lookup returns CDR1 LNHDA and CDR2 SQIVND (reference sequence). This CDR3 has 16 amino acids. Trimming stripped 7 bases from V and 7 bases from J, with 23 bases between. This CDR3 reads CASNPLGVTSRNTIYF. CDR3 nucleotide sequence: TGTGCCAGTAACCCCCTCGGGGTAACGTCCCGGAACACCATATATTTT.